The 16 T cell receptor beta chains reported below all come from one sample, sequenced in a study of CD8 T cells in Susac syndrome. Reverse transcription used about 0.5 to 1 ug RNA and random hexamers. TCRdb recomputed calls from the immunoSEQ multiplex PCR reads with MiXCR, one row per CDR3 protein. This sample has some 300,000 distinct CDR3 sequences, with roughly 90% found just once. Sequenced input: CD8+ T cells from PBMCs. The receptors were gathered from a human donor with multiple sclerosis.

This clonotype was found once. The chain combines TRBV7-9 with TRBJ1-2, with D maybe TRBD1 (6 bases). Germline V gene data show CDR1 as SEHNR and CDR2 as FQNEAQ (reference sequence). The CDR3 has 15 residues. Trimming took 3 bases from V and 5 from J, leaving 16 bases between them. Here the CDR3 DNA reads TGTGCCAGCAGCTTTCCGGACAGTGGAGGGTATGGCTACACCTTC. Its protein is CASSFPDSGGYGYTF.

This sequence joins TRBV20-1 and TRBJ2-7, with 7 positions matching TRBD2. Germline loops: CDR1 DFQATT, CDR2 SNEGSKA (reference sequence). V gave up 5 bases and J gave up 2 bases; unmatched junction bases: 9. The CDR3 has 14 residues. The CDR3 nucleotides read TGCAGTGCTCTCCTGCGGGAGAACGCCTACGAGCAGTACTTC. Translation gives CSALLRENAYEQYF.

The CDR3 region has the DNA TGTGCCAGCAGCTTATACGGGGCCGGGACAAACTACAATGAGCAGTTCTTC. Protein product: CASSLYGAGTNYNEQFF. The chain is built from TRBV11-2 and TRBJ2-1; D possibly corresponds to TRBD1 (6 bases). The V end lost 2 bases, the J end lost 3 bases, and 17 bases lay between the germline ends. CDR3 length equals 17 residues. CDR1 and CDR2 from the germline V gene are SGHAT and FQNNGV.

The genes are TRBV9 and TRBJ1-1, with 8 positions matching TRBD1. The germline gives CDR1 SGDLS, CDR2 YYNGEE. The CDR3 is made up of 13 amino acids. The trim removed 1 base at V and 10 bases at J, leaving 6 bases unmatched. The CDR3 nucleotides read TGTGCCAGCAGCGTACAGGGGGCAGGATTAGCTTTCTTT. Translating it yields CASSVQGAGLAFF.

The chain has TRBV7-2 and TRBJ2-7; D remains unclear. Trimming removed 3 bases at V and 3 bases at J, with 9 bases between. The CDR3 length is 13 residues. Per the germline V gene, CDR1 is SGHTA and CDR2 is FQGNSA. The CDR3 nucleotides read TGTGCCAGCAGCTTCGGACCAATCTACGAGCAGTACTTC. Its protein is CASSFGPIYEQYF.

This clonotype was detected only a few times. J is TRBJ2-7 and V is TRBV25-1; tentatively, D is TRBD1 (6 bases). The CDR3 totals 13 residues. V lost 3 bases to trimming and J lost 6 bases, with 12 bases between them. Germline assignment: CDR1 MGHDK and CDR2 SYGVNS. The CDR3 nucleotides read TGTGCCAGCAGTGATACAGGGATCGCCGAGCAGTACTTC. Translating it yields CASSDTGIAEQYF.

V gene TRBV3-1 combines with J gene TRBJ2-1, with D unresolved. Germline CDR1 is LGHDT and CDR2 is YNNKEL (reference sequence). This CDR3 has 12 residues. Trimming shortened V by 3 bases and J by 4 bases, and 4 bases separated the two germline ends. The CDR3 here is CASSHVYNEQFF. The DNA of the CDR3 is TGTGCCAGCAGCCATGTTTACAATGAGCAGTTCTTC.

The CDR3 spells CATSTSGGTRTNEQFF. Written as DNA, the CDR3 is TGTGCCACCAGCACAAGTGGCGGGACTAGGACAAATGAGCAGTTCTTC. The chain joins TRBV15 to TRBJ2-1; TRBD2 agrees at 8 bases. The CDR3 covers 16 residues. The ends lost 4 bases at V and 7 bases at J; junction bases unmatched: 12. From germline, CDR1 is LNHNV and CDR2 YYDKDF (reference sequence).

V usage is TRBV7-9 and J usage is TRBJ1-3; no reliable D call. Germline CDR1 SEHNR, CDR2 FQNEAQ (reference sequence). This CDR3 region has 13 residues. V dropped 6 bases and J dropped 0 bases, with 6 bases sitting between them. As DNA, the CDR3 is TGTGCCAGCAGGGGTTTCTCTGGAAACACCATATATTTT. It is translated as CASRGFSGNTIYF.

The table lists this clonotype with a count of one. This chain uses TRBV6-5 with TRBJ2-3, with a tentative D call TRBD1 (5 bases). V was trimmed by 5 bases and J by 0 bases, leaving 21 bases between them. The germline CDR1 and CDR2 sequences are MNHEY and SVGAGI. The CDR3 is 18 residues long. The chain's CDR3 is CASSHYDRITTSTDTQYF. The CDR3 DNA reads TGTGCCAGCAGTCACTACGACAGAATCACGACTAGCACAGATACGCAGTATTTT.

V is TRBV28 and J is TRBJ1-2, with D tentatively TRBD1 (5 bases). The CDR3 is 14 amino acids. CDR1 is MDHEN and CDR2 is SYDVKM in the germline V gene. Between the trimmed V and J ends, which lost 6 bases and 6 bases, there was a span of 17 bases. This CDR3 reads CASSLVGDPHGYTF. For the CDR3, the DNA is TGTGCCAGCAGCCTAGTGGGGGACCCCCATGGCTACACCTTC.

The count of this clonotype is one. CDR3 region: CASSIDNENTEAFF. The CDR3 DNA reads as TGTGCCAGTAGTATCGACAACGAGAACACTGAAGCTTTCTTT. This sequence joins TRBV19 and TRBJ1-1, with D uncertain. Germline-derived CDR1 and CDR2 are LNHDA and SQIVND (reference sequence). The CDR3 is 14 amino acids. The V end was cut by 3 bases, the J end by 1 base, with 9 bases between.

The chain combines TRBV9 with TRBJ2-6; no definite D call. Germline V CDR1 and CDR2: SGDLS, YYNGEE. The CDR3 extends over 15 amino acids. V was trimmed by 4 bases and J by 4 bases, leaving 12 bases between them. As DNA, the CDR3 is TGTGCCAGCAGCATGACGGGTGGAGGGGCCAACGTCCTGACTTTC. The encoded protein is CASSMTGGGANVLTF.

The chain joins TRBV12-3 or TRBV12-4 to TRBJ2-2; tentatively, D is TRBD1 or TRBD2 (5 bases each). Trimming took 7 bases from V and 6 from J, leaving 15 bases between them. The CDR3 has 14 amino acids. DNA of the CDR3: TGTGCCAGCACCGAAACGGGGCTTGCCGGGGAGCTGTTTTTT. Translation: CASTETGLAGELFF.

The chain recombines TRBV6-2 or TRBV6-3 with TRBJ2-1; D is possibly TRBD1 (5 bases). Per germline, CDR1 MNHEY and CDR2 SVGEGT. V was pared by 2 bases and J by 4 bases, with 6 bases between. CDR3 length: 13 residues. CDR3 nucleotides: TGTGCCAGCAGTTACGACAGTTACAATGAGCAGTTCTTC. This sequence encodes CASSYDSYNEQFF.

V gene TRBV7-9 combines with J gene TRBJ2-7; D ambiguous. The ends were cut back, 5 bases at V and 0 bases at J, with 5 bases in the middle. Looked up from germline, CDR1 is SEHNR and CDR2 is FQNEAQ (reference sequence). The CDR3 loop spans 12 amino acids. The CDR3 reads CASSAFSYEQYF. CDR3 sequence (DNA): TGTGCCAGCAGCGCCTTCTCCTACGAGCAGTACTTC.